Listed here are 20 T cell receptor beta chains from one sample, sequenced in a study of identical twins. In TCRdb, the 5' RACE reads were re-called with MiXCR into one record per CDR3 protein. The table includes about 890,000 distinct CDR3 sequences, 9% to 15% detected once. This same sample was also part of a study on yellow fever vaccine responses in identical twins.

Material for sequencing was PBMCs. These receptors originate from a woman aged 18 to 35 in good health.

This chain joins TRBV3-1 and TRBJ1-4; 8 bases align to TRBD1. Germline CDR1 is LGHDT and CDR2 is YNNKEL (reference sequence). The CDR3 contains 15 residues. J gave up 8 bases and V 5 bases, and 10 bases lay outside the gene matches. The CDR3 DNA is TGTGCCAGCAGCTCGACTGACAGGGGATGGGAAAAACTGTTTTTT. This codes for CASSSTDRGWEKLFF.

The chain combines TRBV12-5 with TRBJ2-7; a weak D match, TRBD1 (5 bases). The V end lost 6 bases, the J end lost 7 bases, and 19 bases lay between the germline ends. The CDR3 extends over 14 amino acids. Per the germline V gene, CDR1 is LGHNT and CDR2 is FRNRAP. This CDR3 reads CASGIDGPTEEQYV. Written as DNA, the CDR3 is TGTGCTAGTGGAATCGACGGACCGACAGAGGAGCAGTACGTC.

This clonotype was seen more than once but under ten times. The rearrangement links TRBV20-1 to TRBJ1-5; D gene uncertain. Germline V lookup: CDR1 DFQATT, CDR2 SNEGSKA (reference sequence). V lost 3 bases and J 4 bases, leaving 7 bases between the germline ends. This CDR3 has 12 residues. The CDR3 DNA reads as TGCAGTGCTAGGACGGGTAATCAGCCCCAGCATTTT. Its protein is CSARTGNQPQHF.

The genes are TRBV20-1 and TRBJ2-1; D not resolved. The length of the CDR3 is 11 residues. Germline loops: CDR1 DFQATT, CDR2 SNEGSKA (reference sequence). Trimming pared 6 bases from V and 9 bases from J, leaving 12 bases between. The CDR3 DNA follows: TGCAGTGCCGTAAAGGATACTGAGCAGTTCTTC. Translation gives CSAVKDTEQFF.

This clonotype was seen ten or more times. This chain connects TRBV2 to TRBJ1-1, with D hard to call. The ends were cut back, 10 bases at V and 4 bases at J, with 16 bases in the middle. Germline assignment: CDR1 SNHLY and CDR2 FYNNEI. The CDR3 totals 13 residues. The CDR3 nucleotides are TGTGCCACCCTTCCGTGGCGGGGCACTGAAGCTTTCTTT. It yields the protein CATLPWRGTEAFF.

Note on this clonotype: One end of the junction fails to match germline, which may point to a read error. This chain uses TRBV3-1 with TRBJ1-5, with 9 bases lining up with TRBD1. This CDR3 contains 15 residues. In germline, CDR1 is LGHDT, CDR2 YNNKEL (reference sequence). The CDR3 DNA reads TGTGCCAGCAGCCAGGGTGGGACAGGGAATCAGCCCCCGCATTTT. Translation: CASSQGGTGNQPPHF.

This clonotype has only a few counts. The V and J genes are TRBV5-1 and TRBJ1-5; D gene ambiguous. The CDR3 has 14 residues. From germline, CDR1 is SGHRS and CDR2 YFSETQ. Trimming cost V 2 bases and J 5 bases, with 11 bases left between them. The chain's CDR3 is CASSFGLGDQPQHF. DNA of the CDR3: TGCGCCAGCAGCTTCGGCCTCGGCGATCAGCCCCAGCATTTT.

This clonotype was seen at least ten times. This rearrangement joins TRBV12-3 or TRBV12-4 to TRBJ2-2, with 11 bases lining up with TRBD2. This CDR3 contains 13 residues. Trimming cost V 6 bases and J 6 bases; bases outside gene matches: 0. The CDR3 loop is CASRGLAAGELFF. The CDR3 DNA sequence: TGTGCCAGCAGGGGACTAGCGGCCGGGGAGCTGTTTTTT.

The CDR3 protein is CSATWTSGGNEQFF. DNA for the CDR3: TGCAGTGCCACATGGACTAGCGGGGGAAATGAGCAGTTCTTC. The J gene is TRBJ2-1, the V gene TRBV20-1, with TRBD2 matching over 13 bases. Germline CDR1 reads DFQATT; CDR2 reads SNEGSKA (reference sequence). The CDR3 is 14 amino acids. V lost 6 bases to trimming and J lost 7 bases; unmatched junction nucleotides: 6.

This chain uses TRBV9 with TRBJ2-1; 11 bases align to TRBD2. The CDR3 runs to 16 residues. Germline CDR1 SGDLS, CDR2 YYNGEE. V trimming: 0 bases; J trimming: 7 bases; junction bases outside the gene matches: 6. The CDR3 region has the DNA TGTGCCAGCAGCGTAGAGGGTAGCGGGAGGGTTAATGAGCAGTTCTTC. Protein sequence: CASSVEGSGRVNEQFF.

This clonotype was picked up many times. The genes are TRBV29-1 and TRBJ2-2, with TRBD2 as a possible D gene (5 bases). V was shortened by 2 bases and J by 8 bases, with 9 bases between the two germline ends. This CDR3 has 12 amino acids. The germline gives CDR1 SQVTM, CDR2 ANQGSEA. The CDR3, as DNA: TGCAGCGTTGAACCGGGCGGGGGGGAGCTGTTTTTT. Translating it yields CSVEPGGGELFF.

The chain recombines TRBV3-1 with TRBJ2-7, with D hard to call. The CDR3 has 14 residues. The germline gives CDR1 LGHDT, CDR2 YNNKEL (reference sequence). V gave up 1 base and J gave up 2 bases, with 9 bases separating them. CDR3 nucleotides: TGTGCCAGCAGCCAAGGGACGGCGACCTACGAGCAGTACTTC. It translates to CASSQGTATYEQYF.

There are a few counts of this clonotype. CDR3 DNA sequence: TGCAGTGCTAGAGATTTCCTAGGACGGAACAATGAGCAGTTCTTC. Translating it yields CSARDFLGRNNEQFF. The V gene is TRBV20-1, the J gene TRBJ2-1; D is undetermined. The CDR3 length is 15 residues. Per the germline V gene, CDR1 is DFQATT and CDR2 is SNEGSKA (reference sequence). V lost 0 bases and J 5 bases, leaving 14 bases between the germline ends.

With regard to this clonotype: A read error may account for a junction end that differs from germline. The CDR3 DNA is TGCGCCAGCAGCTCAGAGGGGAGGGACAGCAACTATGGCTACGCCTTC. Translation gives CASSSEGRDSNYGYAF. The chain uses TRBV5-1 and TRBJ1-2; TRBD1 matches 7 bases. In germline, CDR1 is SGHRS, CDR2 YFSETQ. CDR3 size: 16 residues.

V and J are TRBV12-3 or TRBV12-4 and TRBJ2-7; no clear D. Trimming left V 6 bases short and J 6 bases short, with 12 bases between. The CDR3 has 12 residues. The CDR3 protein is CASSLRVGEQYV. The CDR3 nucleotides read TGTGCCAGCAGCCTCCGTGTAGGCGAGCAGTACGTC.

V is TRBV5-1 and J is TRBJ2-1; 8 nucleotides agree with TRBD2. The CDR3 covers 16 residues. CDR1 SGHRS and CDR2 YFSETQ come from the germline V gene. V dropped 2 bases and J dropped 4; count of bases not matched to a gene: 8. The CDR3 sequence: CASSFSIRGGYNEQFF. CDR3 DNA: TGCGCCAGCAGCTTTTCCATCCGCGGGGGGTACAATGAGCAGTTCTTC.

This clonotype was seen a few times. The rearrangement joins TRBV12-3 or TRBV12-4 to TRBJ1-6, with 7 bases matching TRBD1. The CDR3 spans 17 residues. The trim removed 6 bases at V and 0 bases at J, leaving 8 bases unmatched. The CDR3 here is CASSRNRGRSYNSPLHF. The CDR3 nucleotides read TGTGCCAGCAGCCGCAACAGGGGCCGCTCCTATAATTCACCCCTCCACTTT.

The CDR3 loop reads CASSDPGLAGGELFF. The CDR3 DNA reads as TGCGCCAGCAGTGATCCGGGACTAGCGGGCGGGGAGCTGTTTTTT. The V and J genes are TRBV10-2 and TRBJ2-2; 12 nucleotides align to TRBD2. Germline V gene lookup returns CDR1 WSHSY and CDR2 SAAADI. The CDR3 contains 15 residues. V shed 3 bases, J shed 7 bases, and the junction held 3 bases outside the gene matches.

A few counts support this clonotype. The chain recombines TRBV5-1 with TRBJ1-2; D remains ambiguous. The CDR3 runs to 12 residues. The germline V and J ends were trimmed by 4 bases and 7 bases, with 11 bases remaining between them. The germline V gene encodes CDR1 SGHRS and CDR2 YFSETQ. Here the CDR3 DNA reads TGCGCCAGCAGCCCGGCGGTCGGTGGCTACACCTTC. Its translation: CASSPAVGGYTF. The full variable domain, with the rest looked up from reference TRBV5-1 and TRBJ1-2, is KAGVTQTPRYLIKTRGQQVTLSCSPISGHRSVSWYQQTPGQGLQFLFEYFSETQRNKGNFPGRFSGRQFSNSRSEMNVSTLELGDSALYLCASSPAVGGYTFGSGTRLTVV.

V gene TRBV9 combines with J gene TRBJ2-3; no definite D call. Trimming removed 0 bases at V and 1 base at J, with 12 bases between. CDR3 length: 16 amino acids. Germline V gene data show CDR1 as SGDLS and CDR2 as YYNGEE. The CDR3 DNA reads TGTGCCAGCAGCGTAGCCTGGGGTCGAGGCACAGATACGCAGTATTTT. Protein: CASSVAWGRGTDTQYF.